The subject of this entry is one T cell receptor beta chain. This specimen belongs to a study of T cell changes during pregnancy in multiple sclerosis. Profiling relied on immunoSEQ multiplex PCR, and the TCRdb table lists in-frame clones only, not all of them. Of around 30,000 clones in the sample, roughly nine tenths were seen once. Sequencing used CD8+ T cells from peripheral blood mononuclear cells, obtained in the second trimester of pregnancy. This TCR derives from a female donor with multiple sclerosis, enrolled in a pregnancy study.

CDR3 coding DNA: TGTGCCAGCCCGGACAGGAGCACAGATACGCAGTATTTT. Its protein product is CASPDRSTDTQYF. The chain has TRBV6-1 and TRBJ2-3, with 7 bases fitting TRBD1. The germline V gene has CDR1 MNHNS and CDR2 SASEGT. The CDR3 has 13 amino acids. With V trimmed by 8 bases and J by 0 bases, 2 bases remained unmatched.